These 31 T cell receptor beta chains were sequenced from one sample in a study of T cells after yellow fever vaccination. Each CDR3 protein gets one entry after TCRdb re-called the 5' RACE reads with MiXCR. Here the sample spans approximately 610,000 distinct CDR3 sequences, about a sixth being singletons. The sample in question was PBMCs, obtained about 5 days after the first yellow fever vaccination. Receptors originate from a man younger than 35 who received the YFV17D yellow fever vaccine.

This clonotype was seen a few times. V and J are TRBV11-2 and TRBJ1-1; D ambiguous. Germline values: CDR1 SGHAT, CDR2 FQNNGV. V was pared by 1 base and J by 5 bases, with 14 bases between. The CDR3 is 15 residues long. The chain's CDR3 is CASSLGVRGGTEAFF. As DNA, the CDR3 is TGTGCCAGCAGCTTAGGCGTCCGGGGTGGAACTGAAGCTTTCTTT.

V usage is TRBV5-1 and J usage is TRBJ1-1; D is unclear. In germline, CDR1 is SGHRS, CDR2 YFSETQ. This CDR3 spans 15 amino acids. The ends were cut back, 4 bases at V and 4 bases at J, with 17 bases in the middle. The CDR3 is CASSTGAGLGTEAFF. CDR3 sequence (DNA): TGCGCCAGCAGCACCGGAGCGGGCTTAGGCACTGAAGCTTTCTTT.

This chain uses TRBV5-1 with TRBJ2-3; 11 bases align to TRBD2. There are 16 residues in the CDR3. In germline, CDR1 is SGHRS, CDR2 YFSETQ. After removal of 0 bases from V and 8 bases from J, the junction contained 8 bases not matched to a gene. Written as DNA, the CDR3 is TGCGCCAGCAGCTTGGGTGTAGCGGGGGGGCCGGGTACGCAGTATTTT. Translation: CASSLGVAGGPGTQYF. Full variable domain (outside the CDR3, taken from reference TRBV5-1 and TRBJ2-3): KAGVTQTPRYLIKTRGQQVTLSCSPISGHRSVSWYQQTPGQGLQFLFEYFSETQRNKGNFPGRFSGRQFSNSRSEMNVSTLELGDSALYLCASSLGVAGGPGTQYFGPGTRLTVL.

This clonotype occurred a few times. V is TRBV7-9 and J is TRBJ2-1, with TRBD1 identical over 7 bases. Germline CDR1 SEHNR, CDR2 FQNEAQ (reference sequence). This CDR3 is built from 16 residues. V lost 5 bases and J lost 5; bases outside the gene matches: 12. This CDR3 is CASSPRDRVLDNEQFF. As DNA, the CDR3 is TGTGCCAGCAGCCCACGCGACAGGGTTCTCGACAATGAGCAGTTCTTC.

The V gene is TRBV5-1, the J gene TRBJ2-1; tentatively, D is TRBD1 or TRBD2 (5 bases each). Trimming cost V 4 bases and J 6 bases, with 14 bases left between them. Germline V gives CDR1 SGHRS, CDR2 YFSETQ. This CDR3 is 14 amino acids long. CDR3 in amino acids: CASSTNPGPNEQFF. The CDR3 DNA is TGCGCCAGCAGCACAAACCCGGGACCCAATGAGCAGTTCTTC.

The CDR3 here is CASSRGAMNEQFF. The CDR3 coding sequence is TGTGCCAGCTCGCGGGGGGCCATGAATGAGCAGTTCTTC. V and J are TRBV18 and TRBJ2-1; 8 positions agree with TRBD2. The CDR3 is made up of 13 amino acids. Germline trimming cut 6 bases from V and 7 bases from J; bases unmatched to any gene: 5. Germline values: CDR1 KGHSH, CDR2 LQKENI.

The J gene is TRBJ2-7, the V gene TRBV5-6, with D possibly matching TRBD1 (5 bases). The CDR3 length is 15 residues. CDR1 and CDR2 (germline): SGHDT, YYEEEE. V lost 3 bases and J 1 base, leaving 14 bases between the germline ends. CDR3 coding DNA: TGTGCCAGCAGCTCGGCCCCAGGGATTTCCTACGAGCAGTACTTC. Amino acids: CASSSAPGISYEQYF. Supplemented by reference TRBV5-6 and TRBJ2-7, the full variable domain reads DAGVTQSPTHLIKTRGQQVTLRCSPKSGHDTVSWYQQALGQGPQFIFQYYEEEERQRGNFPDRFSGHQFPNYSSELNVNALLLGDSALYLCASSSAPGISYEQYFGPGTRLTVT.

The rearrangement uses TRBV10-3 and TRBJ1-1, with D maybe TRBD1 (5 bases). Germline V gene lookup returns CDR1 ENHRY and CDR2 SYGVKD. CDR3 length equals 17 residues. V was cut by 0 bases and J by 0 bases, with 14 bases left in between. The CDR3 loop is CAISESGVPVMNTEAFF. The CDR3 nucleotides are TGTGCCATCAGTGAGTCAGGGGTCCCCGTAATGAACACTGAAGCTTTCTTT.

This clonotype was observed a handful of times. The rearrangement uses TRBV4-3 and TRBJ2-7; TRBD1 agrees at 7 bases. There are 13 residues in the CDR3. V was pared by 5 bases and J by 6 bases, with 7 bases of the junction left unmatched. The germline V gene has CDR1 LGHNA and CDR2 YSLEER. CDR3: CASSVGGPSEQYF. CDR3 sequence (DNA): TGCGCCAGCAGCGTAGGGGGCCCCTCCGAGCAGTACTTC.

J is TRBJ1-5 and V is TRBV29-1; D might be TRBD1 (6 bases). The CDR3 is made up of 11 amino acids. The V and J ends lost 7 bases and 11 bases respectively, with 15 bases between them. Germline V lookup: CDR1 SQVTM, CDR2 ANQGSEA. CDR3 sequence (DNA): TGCAGCGCACAGGACAGAGGAGCCCAGCATTTT. As protein: CSAQDRGAQHF.

This chain links TRBV12-3 or TRBV12-4 with TRBJ2-1; D is possibly TRBD2 (6 bases). Trimming pared 7 bases from V and 0 bases from J, leaving 16 bases between. The CDR3 runs to 16 residues. This CDR3 is CASIVVGGSSYNEQFF. The CDR3 nucleotides read TGTGCCAGCATTGTTGTTGGAGGGAGCTCCTACAATGAGCAGTTCTTC.

The chain is built from TRBV7-9 and TRBJ2-4, with TRBD1 identical over 8 bases. The CDR3 covers 16 residues. Germline CDR1 is SEHNR and CDR2 is FQNEAQ (reference sequence). V shed 0 bases and J 3 bases; nucleotides not matched to a gene: 4. CDR3 protein: CASSLAQGVDKNIQYF. In nucleotides, the CDR3 is TGTGCCAGCAGCTTAGCACAGGGGGTTGACAAAAACATTCAGTACTTC.

This chain joins TRBV27 and TRBJ1-1; 7 bases map to TRBD1. Germline CDR1 reads MNHEY; CDR2 reads SMNVEV (reference sequence). V lost 2 bases and J lost 5; bases outside the gene matches: 5. The CDR3 sequence is 14 residues long. Here the CDR3 reads CASSLKGAGTEAFF. CDR3 DNA sequence: TGTGCCAGCAGTTTAAAGGGGGCGGGAACTGAAGCTTTCTTT.

J is TRBJ2-7 and V is TRBV6-2 or TRBV6-3; the match to TRBD2 covers 7 bases. The CDR3 loop spans 15 amino acids. From germline, CDR1 is MNHEY and CDR2 SVGEGT. V dropped 4 bases and J dropped 2; count of bases not matched to a gene: 8. The CDR3 DNA sequence: TGTGCCAGCAGTTCCCATTCTAGCGGAACCTACGAGCAGTACGTC. Translating gives CASSSHSSGTYEQYV.

Only a few counts were recorded for this clonotype. J is TRBJ2-5 and V is TRBV6-2 or TRBV6-3, with D perhaps matching TRBD2 (6 bases). The germline CDR1 and CDR2 sequences are MNHEY and SVGEGT. Trimming removed 4 bases at V and 2 bases at J, with 23 bases between. CDR3 length: 18 residues. The DNA of the CDR3 is TGTGCCAGCAGTTCCGCTCGAGGAGGGAACGGGAGTCAAGAGACCCAGTACTTC. It yields the protein CASSSARGGNGSQETQYF.

V usage is TRBV29-1 and J usage is TRBJ2-5; TRBD2 might be the D (7 bases). Germline loops: CDR1 SQVTM, CDR2 ANQGSEA. This CDR3 comprises 12 residues. Trimming removed 6 bases from V and 6 bases from J, with 14 bases in between. In nucleotides, the CDR3 is TGCAGCGTAGGAGGGGGGGCGAAGACCCAGTACTTC. Its translation is CSVGGGAKTQYF.

The rearrangement joins TRBV2 to TRBJ2-7, with 14 bases matching TRBD2. This CDR3 spans 18 amino acids. CDR1 and CDR2 from the germline V gene are SNHLY and FYNNEI. J gave up 0 bases and V 4 bases, and 8 bases lay outside the gene matches. CDR3 in DNA: TGTGCCAGCAGTGCTAGGACTAGCGGGGGGCCGAGCTCCTACGAGCAGTACTTC. This sequence encodes CASSARTSGGPSSYEQYF.

The rearrangement links TRBV7-9 to TRBJ1-2; no reliable D call. Germline lookup yields CDR1 SEHNR and CDR2 FQNEAQ (reference sequence). V lost 6 bases, J lost 6 bases, and 20 bases lay in between. The CDR3 consists of 15 residues. CDR3: CASSFSGRRVHGYTF. The CDR3 nucleotides read TGTGCCAGCAGTTTTAGCGGACGGCGCGTCCATGGCTACACCTTC.

This clonotype has a handful of counts. This sequence joins TRBV5-1 and TRBJ2-1; either TRBD1 or TRBD2 may supply D (5 bases each). The germline V and J ends were trimmed by 5 bases and 9 bases, with 12 bases remaining between them. CDR3 length: 12 residues. Germline CDR1 is SGHRS and CDR2 is YFSETQ. Written as DNA, the CDR3 is TGCGCCAGCAGGGACACTAGTGGTGAGCAGTTCTTC. It is translated as CASRDTSGEQFF.

This chain uses TRBV11-1 with TRBJ2-4; 7 bases agree with TRBD1. The CDR3 loop spans 15 amino acids. From germline, CDR1 is SGHAT and CDR2 FQDESV (reference sequence). Losses at the gene ends were 3 bases for V and 3 bases for J; bases not matched to a gene: 5. The DNA for the CDR3 is TGTGCCAGCAGCTTGGACCGGGACAGCAAAAACATTCAGTACTTC. It translates to CASSLDRDSKNIQYF. The whole variable domain, filled in from reference TRBV11-1 and TRBJ2-4, reads EAEVAQSPRYKITEKSQAVAFWCDPISGHATLYWYRQILGQGPELLVQFQDESVVDDSQLPKDRFSAERLKGVDSTLKIQPAELGDSAMYLCASSLDRDSKNIQYFGAGTRLSVL.

The chain carries TRBV6-1 and TRBJ1-2, with D maybe TRBD1 (6 bases). Trimming removed 7 bases at V and 3 bases at J, with 15 bases between. The CDR3 consists of 14 residues. Germline-derived CDR1 and CDR2 are MNHNS and SASEGT. CDR3 region: CASNAPGVDYGYTF. CDR3 DNA: TGTGCCAGCAATGCTCCAGGGGTGGACTATGGCTACACCTTC.

This clonotype appeared a few times. This chain connects TRBV27 to TRBJ1-1; weak D call: TRBD1 (5 bases). This CDR3 region has 14 residues. Germline CDR1 MNHEY, CDR2 SMNVEV (reference sequence). The V and J ends lost 0 bases and 5 bases respectively, with 10 bases between them. CDR3 loop: CASSLSGGRTEAFF. CDR3 nucleotides: TGTGCCAGCAGTTTATCGGGGGGAAGGACTGAAGCTTTCTTT.

This clonotype was found a few times. This chain joins TRBV20-1 and TRBJ1-3; no clear D. This CDR3 has 14 amino acids. Germline V CDR1 and CDR2: DFQATT, SNEGSKA (reference sequence). Trimming removed 3 bases from V and 2 bases from J, with 11 bases in between. The CDR3 coding sequence is TGCAGTGCTAGTCGCCGGGCTCCTGGAAACACCATATATTTT. It specifies CSASRRAPGNTIYF.

The chain combines TRBV24-1 with TRBJ2-1; no reliable D call. The germline CDR1 and CDR2 sequences are KGHDR and SFDVKD. Trimming cost V 4 bases and J 3 bases, with 15 bases left between them. CDR3 length equals 16 residues. The DNA for the CDR3 is TGTGCCACCAGTGACCCGCGGCAGGCCCTCTACAATGAGCAGTTCTTC. This translates into CATSDPRQALYNEQFF.

In its sample, this clonotype was seen a few times. The V and J genes are TRBV25-1 and TRBJ2-3, with D tentatively TRBD2 (5 bases). Germline CDR1 is MGHDK and CDR2 is SYGVNS. This CDR3 has 18 amino acids. V lost 3 bases to trimming and J lost 4 bases, with 23 bases between them. CDR3 sequence (DNA): TGTGCCAGCAGTGAGCAGAACCGGGATCTAGGTTCAGCAGATACGCAGTATTTT. Translation gives CASSEQNRDLGSADTQYF.

At least ten counts were recorded for this clonotype. The chain has TRBV7-7 and TRBJ2-5; D may be TRBD2 (5 bases). In germline, CDR1 is SSHAT, CDR2 FNYEAQ (reference sequence). V was cut by 7 bases and J by 2 bases, with 14 bases left in between. The CDR3 covers 14 residues. As DNA, the CDR3 is TGTGCCAGCACCCTCCGGGCGGGTCAAGAGACCCAGTACTTC. Its protein is CASTLRAGQETQYF. Full variable domain (missing parts from reference TRBV7-7 and TRBJ2-5): GAGVSQSPRYKVTKRGQDVTLRCDPISSHATLYWYQQALGQGPEFLTYFNYEAQPDKSGLPSDRFSAERPEGSISTLTIQRTEQRDSAMYRCASTLRAGQETQYFGPGTRLLVL.

V gene TRBV5-5 combines with J gene TRBJ2-3; TRBD2 matches 7 bases. This CDR3 has 16 residues. Per the germline V gene, CDR1 is SGHKS and CDR2 is YYEKEE (reference sequence). The J segment lost 0 bases and the V segment lost 4 bases, leaving 8 bases of the junction unmatched. CDR3 bases: TGTGCCAGCAGCCCCGGACTAGACTGTAGCACAGATACGCAGTATTTT. Its translation is CASSPGLDCSTDTQYF.

This clonotype was counted between two and nine times. This chain uses TRBV4-1 with TRBJ2-7; 8 bases map to TRBD2. Germline assignment: CDR1 MGHRA and CDR2 YSYEKL. This CDR3 has 16 residues. The J segment lost 0 bases and the V segment lost 5 bases, leaving 9 bases of the junction unmatched. The CDR3 coding sequence is TGCGCCAGCAGCTCGTATAGCGGGGACCCCTCCTACGAGCAGTACTTC. Translated: CASSSYSGDPSYEQYF.

This clonotype was observed a handful of times. The chain couples TRBV2 to TRBJ1-1; D not resolved. This CDR3 contains 12 residues. The V end lost 2 bases, the J end lost 6 bases, and 7 bases lay between the germline ends. Germline V gene lookup returns CDR1 SNHLY and CDR2 FYNNEI. The CDR3 DNA reads as TGTGCCAGCAGTGAACGTGGCCCTGAAGCTTTCTTT. This gives the protein CASSERGPEAFF.

This clonotype was found a few times. The rearrangement joins TRBV7-8 to TRBJ1-4; TRBD1 might be the D (6 bases). The CDR3 is 14 residues long. CDR1 SGHVS and CDR2 FQNEAQ come from the germline V gene. V dropped 5 bases and J dropped 4 bases, with 11 bases sitting between them. In nucleotides, the CDR3 is TGTGCCAGCAGCCATACAGGGTTTAATGAAAAACTGTTTTTT. Its translation is CASSHTGFNEKLFF.

This clonotype was seen a few times. This sequence joins TRBV6-5 and TRBJ1-2; D call uncertain. Trimming took 0 bases from V and 2 from J, leaving 7 bases between them. This CDR3 comprises 14 residues. The germline V gene encodes CDR1 MNHEY and CDR2 SVGAGI. This chain's CDR3 is CASSYSGENYGYTF. CDR3 in DNA: TGTGCCAGCAGTTACTCGGGCGAGAACTATGGCTACACCTTC.